Shown below are 20 T cell receptor beta chains from a single sample sequenced in a study of monozygotic twins with inflammatory bowel disease. Using the 5' RACE reads, TCRdb records one entry per CDR3 protein without DNA. Its table records 350,000 to 400,000 distinct CDR3 sequences. The sample consisted of blood. The receptors were gathered from a human donor with ulcerative colitis or Crohn's disease, or a healthy co-twin of an affected twin (not recorded which).

V and J are TRBV11-2 and TRBJ2-3. The CDR3 runs 12 residues. The germline CDR1 and CDR2 sequences are SGHAT and FQNNGV. The CDR3 loop reads CASSSPVSTQYF.

V gene TRBV4-3 combines with J gene TRBJ1-4. The CDR3 extends over 16 amino acids. Germline V lookup: CDR1 LGHNA, CDR2 YSLEER. CDR3 protein: CASSQGPLTEAEKLFF.

The chain combines TRBV5-6 with TRBJ1-6. Germline V gene sequence: CDR1 SGHDT, CDR2 YYEEEE. The CDR3 has 15 residues. CDR3 sequence reads: CASSLTGLFNSPLHF. Together with reference TRBV5-6 and TRBJ1-6, the CDR3 gives the full variable domain: DAGVTQSPTHLIKTRGQQVTLRCSPKSGHDTVSWYQQALGQGPQFIFQYYEEEERQRGNFPDRFSGHQFPNYSSELNVNALLLGDSALYLCASSLTGLFNSPLHFGNGTRLTVT.

J is TRBJ1-5 and V is TRBV6-4; TCRdb lists TRBD1, though no DNA is available to test this call. This CDR3 spans 15 amino acids. Germline V lookup: CDR1 MRHNA, CDR2 SNTAGT. The CDR3 sequence is CASSPPGQGFEPQHF.

The chain recombines TRBV5-1 with TRBJ2-2; TCRdb outputs TRBD1, but without DNA this stays unchecked. The CDR3 is 14 residues long. Per germline, CDR1 SGHRS and CDR2 YFSETQ. CDR3: CASSEGSTTGELFF.

The chain has TRBV18 and TRBJ2-5; lacking DNA, the TRBD1 call made by TCRdb goes unchecked. The CDR3 loop spans 17 amino acids. Germline CDR1 is KGHSH and CDR2 is LQKENI. CDR3 in amino acids: CASSPLQDAPPGETQYF.

The rearrangement joins TRBV12-3 or TRBV12-4 to TRBJ1-2. The CDR3 has 12 residues. The chain's CDR3 is CASSLAGRGYTF.

The chain joins TRBV28 to TRBJ1-5. The CDR3 is 12 amino acids. Germline-derived CDR1 and CDR2 are MDHEN and SYDVKM. This chain's CDR3 is CASSLSRFPQHF.

The chain combines TRBV12-3 or TRBV12-4 with TRBJ2-3. This CDR3 comprises 16 residues. This chain's CDR3 is CASSFILGIRTDTQYF.

V is TRBV20-1 and J is TRBJ2-3; TCRdb's D gene call, TRBD2, goes unchecked for lack of DNA. This CDR3 spans 15 amino acids. Germline V gene sequence: CDR1 DFQATT, CDR2 SNEGSKA (reference sequence). This chain's CDR3 is CSARVGLGGTDTQYF.

V is TRBV7-6 and J is TRBJ1-2; the TCRdb D gene call, TRBD1, has no DNA to confirm it. Germline-derived CDR1 and CDR2 are SGHVS and FNYEAQ. The CDR3 has 14 amino acids. CDR3: CASSQRTGPYGYTF.

This sequence joins TRBV12-3 or TRBV12-4 and TRBJ1-2; TCRdb indicates TRBD1, and absent DNA this call remains unverified. This CDR3 region has 15 residues. CDR3 sequence reads: CASTGTGGTGYGYTF.

This chain joins TRBV5-6 and TRBJ1-1; TCRdb names TRBD1, which stays unverified in the absence of DNA. The CDR3 totals 17 residues. The germline gives CDR1 SGHDT, CDR2 YYEEEE. The CDR3 loop is CASRTPGVGGFNTEAFF.

The rearrangement joins TRBV27 to TRBJ2-2; with no DNA, the TCRdb D assignment of TRBD1 cannot be verified. Germline loops: CDR1 MNHEY, CDR2 SMNVEV (reference sequence). This CDR3 is 15 amino acids long. The CDR3 region is CASSLGRGQVGELFF.

The CDR3 protein is CASSPPIGDTIYF. The V and J genes are TRBV18 and TRBJ1-3. Germline CDR1 reads KGHSH; CDR2 reads LQKENI. The CDR3 has 13 residues.

This sequence joins TRBV19 and TRBJ2-3; lacking DNA, the TRBD2 call made by TCRdb goes unchecked. The CDR3 contains 16 residues. Germline lookup yields CDR1 LNHDA and CDR2 SQIVND (reference sequence). CDR3: CASSIRGLAGTDTQYF.

The rearrangement joins TRBV7-2 to TRBJ2-5; the D gene TCRdb calls, TRBD1, cannot be checked with no DNA. The CDR3 totals 13 residues. In germline, CDR1 is SGHTA, CDR2 FQGNSA. This chain's CDR3 is CASHGAVQETQYF.

This chain joins TRBV7-2 and TRBJ2-3; TCRdb returns TRBD1, unconfirmable since there is no DNA. The CDR3 is 16 residues long. Germline V gene lookup returns CDR1 SGHTA and CDR2 FQGNSA. CDR3 loop: CASSLSSVEGQDTQYF.

The V gene is TRBV4-3, the J gene TRBJ1-2; TCRdb's D gene call, TRBD1, goes unchecked for lack of DNA. Per the germline V gene, CDR1 is LGHNA and CDR2 is YSLEER. There are 13 residues in the CDR3. CDR3 sequence reads: CASSPLGVDGYTF.

The rearrangement links TRBV4-3 to TRBJ1-6; TCRdb indicates TRBD1, and absent DNA this call remains unverified. The CDR3 consists of 15 residues. Germline values: CDR1 LGHNA, CDR2 YSLEER. CDR3 residues: CASSHAGFRDSPLHF.